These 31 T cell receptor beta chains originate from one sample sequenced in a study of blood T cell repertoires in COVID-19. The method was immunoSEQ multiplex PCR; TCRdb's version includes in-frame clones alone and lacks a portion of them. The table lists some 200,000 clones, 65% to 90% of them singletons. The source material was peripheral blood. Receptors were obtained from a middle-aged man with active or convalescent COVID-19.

CDR3 protein: CASSLGDSNEQFF. CDR3 in DNA: TGTGCCAGCAGCTTAGGGGACAGCAATGAGCAGTTCTTC. The chain recombines TRBV11-3 with TRBJ2-1; 7 nucleotides align to TRBD1. The germline V gene encodes CDR1 SGHNT and CDR2 YENEEA. CDR3 length: 13 amino acids. V shed 1 base, J shed 6 bases, and the junction held 0 bases outside the gene matches.

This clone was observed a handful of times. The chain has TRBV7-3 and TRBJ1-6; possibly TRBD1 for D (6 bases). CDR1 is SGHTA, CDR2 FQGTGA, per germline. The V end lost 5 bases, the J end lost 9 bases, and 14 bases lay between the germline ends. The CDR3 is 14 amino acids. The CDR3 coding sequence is TGTGCCAGCAGCACCGGACAGAATAGTTCACCCCTCCACTTT. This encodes CASSTGQNSSPLHF.

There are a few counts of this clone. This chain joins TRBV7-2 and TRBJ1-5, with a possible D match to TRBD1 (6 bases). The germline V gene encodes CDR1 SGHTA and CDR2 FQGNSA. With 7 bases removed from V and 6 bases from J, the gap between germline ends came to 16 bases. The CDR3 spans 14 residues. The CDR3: CASTEQGSRQPQHF. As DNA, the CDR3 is TGTGCCAGCACCGAACAGGGATCGCGTCAGCCCCAGCATTTT.

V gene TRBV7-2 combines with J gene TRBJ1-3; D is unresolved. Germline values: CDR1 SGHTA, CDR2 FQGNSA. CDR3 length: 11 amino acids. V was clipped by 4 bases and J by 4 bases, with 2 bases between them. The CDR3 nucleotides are TGTGCCAGCAGCTCGGGAAACACCATATATTTT. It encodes CASSSGNTIYF.

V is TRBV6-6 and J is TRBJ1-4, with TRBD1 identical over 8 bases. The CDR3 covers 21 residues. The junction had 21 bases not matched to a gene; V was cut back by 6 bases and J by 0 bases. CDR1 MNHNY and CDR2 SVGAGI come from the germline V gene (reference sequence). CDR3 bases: TGTGCCAGCAGCTCACAATCAGGACAGGGTGGACCGACTGCAACTAATGAAAAACTGTTTTTT. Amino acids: CASSSQSGQGGPTATNEKLFF.

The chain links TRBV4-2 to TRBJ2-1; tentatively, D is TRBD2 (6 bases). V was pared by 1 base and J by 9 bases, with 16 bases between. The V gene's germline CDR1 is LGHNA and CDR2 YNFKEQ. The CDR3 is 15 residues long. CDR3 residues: CASSQVRDGGGEQFF. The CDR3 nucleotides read TGTGCCAGCAGCCAAGTTCGAGACGGGGGAGGTGAGCAGTTCTTC.

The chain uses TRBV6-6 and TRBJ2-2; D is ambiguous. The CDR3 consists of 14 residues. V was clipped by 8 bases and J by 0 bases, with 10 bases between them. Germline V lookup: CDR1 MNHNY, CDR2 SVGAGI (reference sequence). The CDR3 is CASGRSSNTGELFF. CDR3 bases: TGTGCCAGCGGGCGCAGCTCGAACACCGGGGAGCTGTTTTTT.

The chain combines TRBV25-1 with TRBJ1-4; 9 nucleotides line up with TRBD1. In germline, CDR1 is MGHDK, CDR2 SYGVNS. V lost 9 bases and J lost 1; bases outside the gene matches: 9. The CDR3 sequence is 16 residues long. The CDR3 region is CAREGQGGRTNEKLFF. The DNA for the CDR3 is TGTGCCAGGGAGGGACAGGGCGGGAGAACTAATGAAAAACTGTTTTTT.

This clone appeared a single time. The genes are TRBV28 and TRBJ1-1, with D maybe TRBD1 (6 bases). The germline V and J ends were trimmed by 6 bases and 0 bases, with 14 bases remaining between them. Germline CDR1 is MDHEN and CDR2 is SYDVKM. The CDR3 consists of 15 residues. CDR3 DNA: TGTGCCAGCAGGTTAACAGGGAGGGTGAACACTGAAGCTTTCTTT. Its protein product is CASRLTGRVNTEAFF. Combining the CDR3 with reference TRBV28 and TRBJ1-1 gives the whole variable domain DVKVTQSSRYLVKRTGEKVFLECVQDMDHENMFWYRQDPGLGLRLIYFSYDVKMKEKGDIPEGYSVSREKKERFSLILESASTNQTSMYLCASRLTGRVNTEAFFGQGTRLTVV.

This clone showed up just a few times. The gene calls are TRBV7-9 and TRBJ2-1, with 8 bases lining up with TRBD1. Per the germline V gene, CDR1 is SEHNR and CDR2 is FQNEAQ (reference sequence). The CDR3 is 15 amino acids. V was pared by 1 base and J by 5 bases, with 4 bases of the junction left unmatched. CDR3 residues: CASSLVMTGDNEQFF. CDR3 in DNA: TGTGCCAGCAGCTTAGTTATGACAGGGGACAATGAGCAGTTCTTC.

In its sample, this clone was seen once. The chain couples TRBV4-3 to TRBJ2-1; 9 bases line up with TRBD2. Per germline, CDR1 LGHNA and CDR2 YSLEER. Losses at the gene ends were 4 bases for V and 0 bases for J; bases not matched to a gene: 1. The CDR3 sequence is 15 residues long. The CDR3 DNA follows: TGCGCCAGCAGCCGCGGGGGGGCCTCCTACAATGAGCAGTTCTTC. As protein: CASSRGGASYNEQFF.

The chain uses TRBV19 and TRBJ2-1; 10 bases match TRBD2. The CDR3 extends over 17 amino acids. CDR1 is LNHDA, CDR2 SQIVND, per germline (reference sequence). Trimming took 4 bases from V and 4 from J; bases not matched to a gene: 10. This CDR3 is CASSTFPRTSGYNEQFF. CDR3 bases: TGTGCCAGTAGTACCTTTCCACGGACTAGCGGATACAATGAGCAGTTCTTC. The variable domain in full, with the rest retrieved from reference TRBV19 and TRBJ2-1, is DGGITQSPKYLFRKEGQNVTLSCEQNLNHDAMYWYRQDPGQGLRLIYYSQIVNDFQKGDIAEGYSVSREKKESFPLTVTSAQKNPTAFYLCASSTFPRTSGYNEQFFGPGTRLTVL.

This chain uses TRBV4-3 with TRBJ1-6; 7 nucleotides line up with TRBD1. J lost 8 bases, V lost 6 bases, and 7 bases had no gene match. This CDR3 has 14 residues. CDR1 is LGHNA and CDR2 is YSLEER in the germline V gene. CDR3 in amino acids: CASRRDSDYSPLHF. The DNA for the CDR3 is TGCGCCAGCAGACGGGACAGTGACTATTCACCCCTCCACTTT.

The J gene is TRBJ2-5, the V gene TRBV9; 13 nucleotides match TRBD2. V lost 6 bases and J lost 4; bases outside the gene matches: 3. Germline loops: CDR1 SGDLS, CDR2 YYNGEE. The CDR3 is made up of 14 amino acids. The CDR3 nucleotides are TGTGCCAGCACCCGGACTAGCGGGAGAGAGACCCAGTACTTC. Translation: CASTRTSGRETQYF.

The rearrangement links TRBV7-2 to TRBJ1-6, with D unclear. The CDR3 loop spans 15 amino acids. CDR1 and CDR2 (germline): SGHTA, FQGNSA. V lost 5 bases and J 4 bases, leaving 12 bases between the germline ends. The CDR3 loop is CASSLRLSYNSPLHF. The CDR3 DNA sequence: TGTGCCAGCAGCCTCAGGCTATCTTATAATTCACCCCTCCACTTT.

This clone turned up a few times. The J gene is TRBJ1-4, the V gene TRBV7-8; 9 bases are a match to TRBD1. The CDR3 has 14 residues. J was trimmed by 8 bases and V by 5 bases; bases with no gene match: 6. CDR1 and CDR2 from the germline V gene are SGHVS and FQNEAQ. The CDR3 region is CASSPRDREEKLFF. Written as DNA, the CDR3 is TGTGCCAGCAGCCCTCGGGACAGGGAAGAAAAACTGTTTTTT.

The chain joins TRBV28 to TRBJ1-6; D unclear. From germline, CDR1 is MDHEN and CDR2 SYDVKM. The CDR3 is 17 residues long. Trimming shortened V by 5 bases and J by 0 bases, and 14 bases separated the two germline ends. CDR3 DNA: TGTGCCAGCAGTCCCCCGACGGCTAGCTCCTATAATTCACCCCTCCACTTT. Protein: CASSPPTASSYNSPLHF.

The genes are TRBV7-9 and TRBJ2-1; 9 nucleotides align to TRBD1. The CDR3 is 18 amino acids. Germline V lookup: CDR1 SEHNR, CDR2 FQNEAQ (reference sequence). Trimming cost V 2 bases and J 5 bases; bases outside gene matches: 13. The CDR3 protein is CASSLFPGQGIFDNEQFF. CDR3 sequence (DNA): TGTGCCAGCAGCTTATTTCCGGGACAGGGAATCTTCGACAATGAGCAGTTCTTC.

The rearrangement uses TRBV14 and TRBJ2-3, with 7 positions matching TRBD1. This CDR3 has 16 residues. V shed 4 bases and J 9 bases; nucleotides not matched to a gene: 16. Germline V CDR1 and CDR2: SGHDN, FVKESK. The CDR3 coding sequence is TGTGCCAGCAGCCTCCGGACAGGAGCCGCCAGAACCACGCAGTATTTT. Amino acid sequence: CASSLRTGAARTTQYF.

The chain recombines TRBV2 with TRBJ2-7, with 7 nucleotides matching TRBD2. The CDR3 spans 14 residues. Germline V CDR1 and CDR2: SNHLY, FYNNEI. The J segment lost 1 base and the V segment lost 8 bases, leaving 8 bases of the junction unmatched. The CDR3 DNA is TGTGCCAGCCCCGGGGTAGCGGGTTCCTACGAGCAGTACTTC. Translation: CASPGVAGSYEQYF. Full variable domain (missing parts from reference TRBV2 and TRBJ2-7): EPEVTQTPSHQVTQMGQEVILRCVPISNHLYFYWYRQILGQKVEFLVSFYNNEISEKSEIFDDQFSVERPDGSNFTLKIRSTKLEDSAMYFCASPGVAGSYEQYFGPGTRLTVT.

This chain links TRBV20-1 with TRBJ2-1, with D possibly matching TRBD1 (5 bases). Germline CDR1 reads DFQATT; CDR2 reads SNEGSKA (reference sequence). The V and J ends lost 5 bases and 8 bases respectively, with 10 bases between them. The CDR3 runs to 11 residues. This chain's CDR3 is CSAGQGYEQFF. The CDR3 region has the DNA TGCAGTGCTGGGCAGGGATATGAGCAGTTCTTC.

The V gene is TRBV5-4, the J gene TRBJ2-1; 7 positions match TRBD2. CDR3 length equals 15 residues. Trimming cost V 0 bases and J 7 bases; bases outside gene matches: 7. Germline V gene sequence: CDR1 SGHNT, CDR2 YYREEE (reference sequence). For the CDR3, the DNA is TGTGCCAGCAGCTTGGAATTAGCGGGCGGTAATGAGCAGTTCTTC. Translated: CASSLELAGGNEQFF.

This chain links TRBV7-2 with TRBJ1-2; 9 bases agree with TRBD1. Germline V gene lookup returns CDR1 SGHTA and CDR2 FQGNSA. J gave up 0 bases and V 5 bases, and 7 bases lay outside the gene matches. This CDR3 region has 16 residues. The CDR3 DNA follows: TGTGCCAGCAGCCCACAGGGGGCGCCGGCTAACTATGGCTACACCTTC. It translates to CASSPQGAPANYGYTF.

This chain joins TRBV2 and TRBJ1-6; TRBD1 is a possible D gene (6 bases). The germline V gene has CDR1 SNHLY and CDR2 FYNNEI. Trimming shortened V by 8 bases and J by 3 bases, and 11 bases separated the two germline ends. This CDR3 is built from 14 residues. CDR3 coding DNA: TGTGCCAGCGGTGGACAGAGCTATAATTCACCCCTCCACTTT. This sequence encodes CASGGQSYNSPLHF. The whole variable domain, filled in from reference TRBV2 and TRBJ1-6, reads EPEVTQTPSHQVTQMGQEVILRCVPISNHLYFYWYRQILGQKVEFLVSFYNNEISEKSEIFDDQFSVERPDGSNFTLKIRSTKLEDSAMYFCASGGQSYNSPLHFGNGTRLTVT.

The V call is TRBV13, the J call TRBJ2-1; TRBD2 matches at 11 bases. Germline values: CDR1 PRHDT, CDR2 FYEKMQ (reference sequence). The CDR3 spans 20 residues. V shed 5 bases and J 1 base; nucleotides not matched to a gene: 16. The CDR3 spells CASSLLPVLAGGPSYNEQFF. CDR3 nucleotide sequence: TGTGCCAGCAGCCTTCTCCCAGTTTTAGCGGGAGGGCCTTCCTACAATGAGCAGTTCTTC.

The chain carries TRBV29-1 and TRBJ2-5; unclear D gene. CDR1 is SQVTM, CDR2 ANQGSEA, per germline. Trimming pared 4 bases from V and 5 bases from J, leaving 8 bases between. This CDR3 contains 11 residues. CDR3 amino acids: CSVGERETQYF. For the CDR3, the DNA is TGCAGCGTTGGCGAGAGGGAGACCCAGTACTTC.

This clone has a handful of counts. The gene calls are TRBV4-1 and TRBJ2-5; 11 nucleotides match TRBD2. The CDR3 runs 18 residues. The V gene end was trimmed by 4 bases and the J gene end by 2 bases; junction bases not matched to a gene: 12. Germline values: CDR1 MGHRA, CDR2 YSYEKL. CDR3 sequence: CASSRVAGGGQGQETQYF. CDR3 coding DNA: TGCGCCAGCAGCCGAGTAGCGGGGGGGGGCCAGGGACAAGAGACCCAGTACTTC.

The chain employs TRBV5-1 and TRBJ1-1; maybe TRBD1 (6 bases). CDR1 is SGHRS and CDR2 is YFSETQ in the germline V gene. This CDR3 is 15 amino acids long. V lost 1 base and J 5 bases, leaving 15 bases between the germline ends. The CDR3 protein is CASSLTGSRGTEAFF. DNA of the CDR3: TGCGCCAGCAGCTTGACAGGGTCTCGTGGGACTGAAGCTTTCTTT.

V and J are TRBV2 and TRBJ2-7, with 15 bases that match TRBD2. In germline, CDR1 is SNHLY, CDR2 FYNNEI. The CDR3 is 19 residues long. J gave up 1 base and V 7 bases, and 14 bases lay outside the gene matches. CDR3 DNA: TGTGCCAGCACCTCTACCCCGGGACTAGCGGGAGGAAGGTCCTACGAGCAGTACTTC. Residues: CASTSTPGLAGGRSYEQYF.

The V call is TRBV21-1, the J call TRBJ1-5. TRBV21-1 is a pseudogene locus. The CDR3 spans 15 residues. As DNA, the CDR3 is TGTGCCAGCAGCAATCGGGAGGGCAGCAATCAGCCCCAGCATTTT. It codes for CASSNREGSNQPQHF.

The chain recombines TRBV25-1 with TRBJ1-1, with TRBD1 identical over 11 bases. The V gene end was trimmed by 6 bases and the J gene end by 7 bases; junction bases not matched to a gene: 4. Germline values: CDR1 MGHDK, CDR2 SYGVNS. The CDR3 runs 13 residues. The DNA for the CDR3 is TGTGCCAGCAGGAGGGGACAGGGGGGTGAAGCTTTCTTT. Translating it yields CASRRGQGGEAFF.